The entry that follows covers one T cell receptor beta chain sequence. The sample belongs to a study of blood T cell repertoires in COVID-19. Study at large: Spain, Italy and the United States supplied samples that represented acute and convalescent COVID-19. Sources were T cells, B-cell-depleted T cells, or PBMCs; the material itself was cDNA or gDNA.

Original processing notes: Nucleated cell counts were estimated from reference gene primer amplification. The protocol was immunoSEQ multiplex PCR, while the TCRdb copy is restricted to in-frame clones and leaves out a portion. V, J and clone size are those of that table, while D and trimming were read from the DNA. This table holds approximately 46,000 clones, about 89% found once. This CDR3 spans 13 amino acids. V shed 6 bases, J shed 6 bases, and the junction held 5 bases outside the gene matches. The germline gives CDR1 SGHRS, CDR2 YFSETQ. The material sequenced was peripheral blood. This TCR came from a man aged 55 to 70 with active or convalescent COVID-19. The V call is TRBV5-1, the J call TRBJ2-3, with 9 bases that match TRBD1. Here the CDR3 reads CASMGQGLDTQYF. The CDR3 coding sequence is TGCGCCAGCATGGGACAGGGATTGGATACGCAGTATTTT.